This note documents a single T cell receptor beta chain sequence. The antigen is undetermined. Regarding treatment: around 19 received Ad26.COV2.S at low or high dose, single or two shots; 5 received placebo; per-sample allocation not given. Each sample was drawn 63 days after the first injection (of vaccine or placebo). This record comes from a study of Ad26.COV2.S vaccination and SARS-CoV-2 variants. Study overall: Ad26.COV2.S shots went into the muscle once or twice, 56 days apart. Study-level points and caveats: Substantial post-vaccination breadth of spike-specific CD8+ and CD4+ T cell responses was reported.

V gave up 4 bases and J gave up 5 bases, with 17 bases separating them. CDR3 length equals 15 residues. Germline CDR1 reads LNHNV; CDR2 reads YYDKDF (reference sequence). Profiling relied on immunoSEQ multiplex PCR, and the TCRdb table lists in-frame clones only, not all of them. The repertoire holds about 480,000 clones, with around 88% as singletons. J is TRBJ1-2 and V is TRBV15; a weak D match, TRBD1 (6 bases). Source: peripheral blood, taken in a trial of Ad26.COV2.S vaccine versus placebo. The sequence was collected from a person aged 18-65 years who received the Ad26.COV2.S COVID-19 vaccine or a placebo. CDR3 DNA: TGTGCCACCAGCATCCCGACAGGACTGACTTATGGCTACACCTTC. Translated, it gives CATSIPTGLTYGYTF.